This T cell receptor beta chain was obtained from a study of CXCR3-negative and CXCR3-positive naive CD8 T cells. Overall study results and limits: Researchers reported similar TRBV-TRBJ usage in naive CXCR3-negative and CXCR3-positive cells, though memory differed.

A remark on this clonotype: Its antigen is not known.

Naive CD8+ T cells showed CD45RO-CCR7+CD27+CD95-. This CDR3 is built from 11 residues. Germline assignment: CDR1 SEHNR and CDR2 FQNEAQ (reference sequence). The TRB cDNA libraries were prepared by 5' RACE with UMI labels. Following a re-call of the 5' RACE reads, TCRdb has one entry per CDR3 protein and lacks DNA. The listing records under 75,000 distinct CDR3 sequences. The source material was naive CXCR3- CD8+ T cells from blood. Indicated subset: CD45RO-CCR7+CD27+CD95- naive CD8+ T cells lacking CXCR3 (TNR3-). The chain joins TRBV7-9 to TRBJ2-7; TCRdb's D gene call, TRBD1, goes unchecked for lack of DNA. This TCR derives from a human donor in good health. Some clones in this sample may be carry-over from other donors' samples. CDR3: CASRGQYEQYF.